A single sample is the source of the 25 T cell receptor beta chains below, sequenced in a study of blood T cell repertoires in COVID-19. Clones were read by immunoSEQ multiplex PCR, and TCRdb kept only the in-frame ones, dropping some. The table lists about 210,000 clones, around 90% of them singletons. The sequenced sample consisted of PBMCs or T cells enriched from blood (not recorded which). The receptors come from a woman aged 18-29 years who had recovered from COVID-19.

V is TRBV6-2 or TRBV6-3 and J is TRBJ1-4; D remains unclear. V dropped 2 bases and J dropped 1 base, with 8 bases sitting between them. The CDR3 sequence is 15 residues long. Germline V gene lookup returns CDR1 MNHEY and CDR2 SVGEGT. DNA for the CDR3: TGTGCCAGCAGTTACGGAGGGAGAACTAATGAAAAACTGTTTTTT. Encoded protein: CASSYGGRTNEKLFF.

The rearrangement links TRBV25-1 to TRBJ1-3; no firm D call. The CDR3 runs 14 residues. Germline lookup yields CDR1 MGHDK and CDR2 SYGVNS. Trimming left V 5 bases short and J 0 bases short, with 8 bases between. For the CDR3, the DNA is TGTGCCAGCAGTAGACTGAGCTCTGGAAACACCATATATTTT. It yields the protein CASSRLSSGNTIYF.

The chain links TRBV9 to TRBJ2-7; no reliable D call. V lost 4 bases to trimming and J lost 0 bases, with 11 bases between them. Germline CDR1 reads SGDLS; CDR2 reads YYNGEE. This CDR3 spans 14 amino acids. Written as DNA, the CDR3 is TGTGCCAGCAGCCGTACCGGTTCCTCCTACGAGCAGTACTTC. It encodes CASSRTGSSYEQYF.

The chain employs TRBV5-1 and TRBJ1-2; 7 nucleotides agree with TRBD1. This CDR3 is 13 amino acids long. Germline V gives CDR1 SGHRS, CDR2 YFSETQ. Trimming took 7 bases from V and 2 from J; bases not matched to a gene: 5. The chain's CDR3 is CASLKQGNYGYTF. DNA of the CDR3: TGCGCCAGCTTAAAACAGGGGAACTATGGCTACACCTTC.

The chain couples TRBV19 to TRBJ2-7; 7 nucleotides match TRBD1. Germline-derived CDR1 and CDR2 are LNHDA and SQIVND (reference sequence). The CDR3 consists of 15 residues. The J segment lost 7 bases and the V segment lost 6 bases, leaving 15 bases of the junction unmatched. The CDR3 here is CASSPNWGQIREQYF. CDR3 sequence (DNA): TGTGCCAGTAGCCCTAATTGGGGACAGATACGGGAGCAGTACTTC.

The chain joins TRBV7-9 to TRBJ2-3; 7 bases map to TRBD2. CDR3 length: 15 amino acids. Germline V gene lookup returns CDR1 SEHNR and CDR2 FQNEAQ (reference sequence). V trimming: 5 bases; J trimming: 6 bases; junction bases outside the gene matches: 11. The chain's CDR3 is CASSLVASGPDTQYF. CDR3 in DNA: TGTGCCAGCAGCCTGGTGGCTAGCGGACCCGATACGCAGTATTTT.

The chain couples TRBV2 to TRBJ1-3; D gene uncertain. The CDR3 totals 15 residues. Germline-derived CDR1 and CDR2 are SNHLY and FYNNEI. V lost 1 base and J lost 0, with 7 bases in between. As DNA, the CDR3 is TGTGCCAGCAGTGAAGGGTACGGCTCTGGAAACACCATATATTTT. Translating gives CASSEGYGSGNTIYF.

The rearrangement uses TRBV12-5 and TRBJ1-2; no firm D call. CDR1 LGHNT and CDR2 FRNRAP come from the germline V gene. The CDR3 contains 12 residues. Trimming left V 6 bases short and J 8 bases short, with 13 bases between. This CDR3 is CASGRRGLGYTF. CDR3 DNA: TGTGCTAGTGGACGTCGGGGATTAGGCTACACCTTC.

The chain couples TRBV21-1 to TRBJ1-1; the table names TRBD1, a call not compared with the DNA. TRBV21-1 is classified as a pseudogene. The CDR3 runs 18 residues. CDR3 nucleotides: TGTGCCAGCAGCACGACCGAGTCAGGGCCAATTTCTTCACTGGAAGCTTTCTTT. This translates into CASSTTESGPISSLEAFF.

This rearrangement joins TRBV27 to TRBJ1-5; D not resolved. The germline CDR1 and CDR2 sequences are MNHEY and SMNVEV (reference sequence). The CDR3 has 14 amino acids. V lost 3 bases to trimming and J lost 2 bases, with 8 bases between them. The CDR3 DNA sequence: TGTGCCAGCAGTTTCAACGGTGGCAATCAGCCCCAGCATTTT. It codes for CASSFNGGNQPQHF.

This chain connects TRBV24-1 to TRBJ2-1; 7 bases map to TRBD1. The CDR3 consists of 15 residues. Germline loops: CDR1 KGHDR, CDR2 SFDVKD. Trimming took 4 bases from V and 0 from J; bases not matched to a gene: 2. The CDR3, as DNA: TGTGCCACCAGTGACGGGGACAGCTCCTACAATGAGCAGTTCTTC. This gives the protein CATSDGDSSYNEQFF.

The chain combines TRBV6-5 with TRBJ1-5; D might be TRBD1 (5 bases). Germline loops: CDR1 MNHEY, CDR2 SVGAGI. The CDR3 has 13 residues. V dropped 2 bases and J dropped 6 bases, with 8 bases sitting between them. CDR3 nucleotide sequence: TGTGCCAGCAGTTACAACGGGGGTCAGCCCCAGCATTTT. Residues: CASSYNGGQPQHF.

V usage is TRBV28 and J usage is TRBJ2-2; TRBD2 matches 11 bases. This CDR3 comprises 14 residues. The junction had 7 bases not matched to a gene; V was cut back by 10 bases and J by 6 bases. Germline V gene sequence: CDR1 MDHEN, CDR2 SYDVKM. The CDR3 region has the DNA TGTGCCACACATAGCGGGGGGGCCCCCGGGGAGCTGTTTTTT. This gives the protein CATHSGGAPGELFF.

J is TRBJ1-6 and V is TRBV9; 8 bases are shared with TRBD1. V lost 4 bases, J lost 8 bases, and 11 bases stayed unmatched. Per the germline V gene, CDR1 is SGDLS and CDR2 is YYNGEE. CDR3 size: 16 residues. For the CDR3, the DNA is TGTGCCAGCAGCATACACCCCGGGACAGGCGATTCACCCCTCCACTTT. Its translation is CASSIHPGTGDSPLHF.

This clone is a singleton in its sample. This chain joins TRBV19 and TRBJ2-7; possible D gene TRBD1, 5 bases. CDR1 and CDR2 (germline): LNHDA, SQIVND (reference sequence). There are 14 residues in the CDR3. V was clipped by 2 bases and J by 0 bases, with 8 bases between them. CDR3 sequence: CASSIQQDSYEQYF. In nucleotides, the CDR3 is TGTGCCAGTAGTATACAACAGGACTCCTACGAGCAGTACTTC.

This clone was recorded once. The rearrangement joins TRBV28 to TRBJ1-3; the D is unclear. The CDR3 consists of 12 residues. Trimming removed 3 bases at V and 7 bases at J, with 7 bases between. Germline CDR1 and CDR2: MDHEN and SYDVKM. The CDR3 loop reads CASSFNSNTIYF. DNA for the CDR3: TGTGCCAGCAGTTTTAACAGTAACACCATATATTTT.

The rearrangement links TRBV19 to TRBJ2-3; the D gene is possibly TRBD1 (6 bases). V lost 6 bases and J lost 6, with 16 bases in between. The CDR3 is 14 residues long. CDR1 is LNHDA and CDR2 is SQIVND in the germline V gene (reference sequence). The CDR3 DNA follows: TGTGCCAGTAGGGGGGCCGAGGGAAGGGATACGCAGTATTTT. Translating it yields CASRGAEGRDTQYF. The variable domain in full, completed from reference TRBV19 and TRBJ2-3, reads DGGITQSPKYLFRKEGQNVTLSCEQNLNHDAMYWYRQDPGQGLRLIYYSQIVNDFQKGDIAEGYSVSREKKESFPLTVTSAQKNPTAFYLCASRGAEGRDTQYFGPGTRLTVL.

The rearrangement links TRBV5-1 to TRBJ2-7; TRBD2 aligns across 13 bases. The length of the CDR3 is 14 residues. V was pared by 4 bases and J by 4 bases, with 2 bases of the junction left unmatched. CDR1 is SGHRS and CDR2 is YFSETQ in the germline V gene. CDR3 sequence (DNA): TGCGCCAGCAGCCGGACTAGCGGGGGATACGAGCAGTACTTC. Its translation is CASSRTSGGYEQYF.

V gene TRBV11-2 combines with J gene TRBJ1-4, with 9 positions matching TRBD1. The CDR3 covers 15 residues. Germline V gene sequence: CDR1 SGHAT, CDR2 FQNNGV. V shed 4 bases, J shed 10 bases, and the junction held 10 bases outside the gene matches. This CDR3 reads CASSSYRDREGKLFF. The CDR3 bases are TGTGCCAGCAGCTCCTACCGGGACAGGGAAGGAAAACTGTTTTTT. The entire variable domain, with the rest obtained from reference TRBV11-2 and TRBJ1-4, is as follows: EAGVAQSPRYKIIEKRQSVAFWCNPISGHATLYWYQQILGQGPKLLIQFQNNGVVDDSQLPKDRFSAERLKGVDSTLKIQPAKLEDSAVYLCASSSYRDREGKLFFGSGTQLSVL.

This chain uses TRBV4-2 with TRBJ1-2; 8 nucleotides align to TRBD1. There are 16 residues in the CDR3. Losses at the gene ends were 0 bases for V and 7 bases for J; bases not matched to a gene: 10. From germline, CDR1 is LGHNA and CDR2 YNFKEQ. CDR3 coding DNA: TGTGCCAGCAGCCAAGAGAACCAGGGGGCGCGAGGTGGCTACACCTTC. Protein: CASSQENQGARGGYTF.

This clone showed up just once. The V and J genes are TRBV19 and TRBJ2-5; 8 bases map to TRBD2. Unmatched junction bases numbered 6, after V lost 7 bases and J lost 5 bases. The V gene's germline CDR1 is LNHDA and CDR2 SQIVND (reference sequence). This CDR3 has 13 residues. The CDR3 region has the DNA TGTGCCAGTACCGGGAGGGCGCGGGAGACCCAGTACTTC. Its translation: CASTGRARETQYF.

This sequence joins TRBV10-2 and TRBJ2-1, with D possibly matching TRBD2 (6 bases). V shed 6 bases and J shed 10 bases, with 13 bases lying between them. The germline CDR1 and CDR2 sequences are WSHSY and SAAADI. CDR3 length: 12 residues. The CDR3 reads CASSLTSQEQFF. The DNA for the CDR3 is TGCGCCAGCAGCTTGACTAGTCAGGAGCAGTTCTTC.

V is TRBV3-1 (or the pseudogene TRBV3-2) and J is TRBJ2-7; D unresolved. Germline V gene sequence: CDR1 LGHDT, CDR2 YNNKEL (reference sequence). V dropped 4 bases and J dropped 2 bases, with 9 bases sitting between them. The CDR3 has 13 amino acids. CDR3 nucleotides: TGTGCCAGCAGCCGGAGAAAAGCCTACGAGCAGTACTTC. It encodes CASSRRKAYEQYF.

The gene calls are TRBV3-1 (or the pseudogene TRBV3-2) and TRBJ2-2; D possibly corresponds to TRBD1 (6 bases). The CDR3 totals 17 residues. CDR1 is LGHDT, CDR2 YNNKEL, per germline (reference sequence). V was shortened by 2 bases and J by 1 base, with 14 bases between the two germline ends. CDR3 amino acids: CASSQQIGQKNTGELFF. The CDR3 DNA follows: TGTGCCAGCAGCCAACAAATAGGACAGAAGAACACCGGGGAGCTGTTTTTT.

CDR3 amino acids: CASSLQGSHYGYTF. CDR3 nucleotide sequence: TGTGCCAGCAGCTTACAGGGATCGCACTATGGCTACACCTTC. The chain carries TRBV5-4 and TRBJ1-2; D may be TRBD1 (6 bases). Between the trimmed V and J ends, which lost 2 bases and 3 bases, there was a span of 11 bases. This CDR3 has 14 amino acids. Germline CDR1 SGHNT, CDR2 YYREEE (reference sequence).